This T cell receptor beta chain is drawn from a study of T-cell reconstitution after alpha-beta-depleted transplantation in children. Study observations and caveats: The study traced high day-60 TCRbeta diversity in some patients to surviving recipient T cells and thymic progenitors. The study reportedly traced alpha-beta T cells about two months after transplant to several hundred expanded graft clones.

This clonotype was observed many times. The antigen remains unidentified. Germline assignment: CDR1 DFQATT and CDR2 SNEGSKA (reference sequence). There are 12 residues in the CDR3. This sample's TCRbeta library carried unique molecular identifier barcodes. TCRdb independently ran MiXCR on the PCR reads; one entry per CDR3 protein. Among some 180,000 distinct CDR3 sequences listed, about 7% were seen once. This receptor was identified in a boy aged 2 to 10 with acute lymphoblastic leukemia, due to receive a stem cell transplant. Sequenced here: PBMCs, sampled before TCRalphabeta/CD19-depleted stem cell transplant. The chain uses TRBV20-1 and TRBJ2-3; possibly TRBD2 for D (7 bases). This CDR3 reads CSQLGGVDTQYF. The CDR3, as DNA: TGCAGCCAACTAGGGGGGGTAGATACGCAGTATTTT.